Following are 10 T cell receptor beta chains from one sample sequenced in a study of sequential checkpoint blockade in melanoma. Treatment given: randomized to nivolumab then ipilimumab (arm A) or the reverse (arm B). Sequencing was performed with immunoSEQ multiplex PCR; in TCRdb, only in-frame clones are kept and a portion is missing. The sample contains tens of thousands of clones, 65% to 90% of which appear only once. Sequenced here: CD8+ T cells sorted from blood (inferred from file names), sampled from a patient given nivolumab and ipilimumab in sequence. The origin of the receptors is a human donor with melanoma.

The chain has TRBV5-1 and TRBJ2-7, with TRBD1 identical over 7 bases. V lost 5 bases, J lost 5 bases, and 10 bases stayed unmatched. This CDR3 is built from 14 residues. In germline, CDR1 is SGHRS, CDR2 YFSETQ. The CDR3 DNA is TGCGCCAGCAGAGCCAGGACAGGAGAGGACGAGCAGTACTTC. Protein: CASRARTGEDEQYF.

The V gene is TRBV11-2, the J gene TRBJ2-7, with 11 positions matching TRBD2. This CDR3 is built from 15 residues. The J segment lost 2 bases and the V segment lost 5 bases, leaving 5 bases of the junction unmatched. Germline V CDR1 and CDR2: SGHAT, FQNNGV. The CDR3 is CASSDLAGGTYEQYF. CDR3 DNA: TGTGCCAGCAGCGACCTAGCGGGGGGTACCTACGAGCAGTACTTC.

The CDR3: CASNGLAGGRNYEQYF. The CDR3, as DNA: TGTGCCAGCAACGGACTAGCGGGAGGTCGTAACTACGAGCAGTACTTC. The chain links TRBV2 to TRBJ2-7, with 14 positions matching TRBD2. The CDR3 contains 16 residues. V shed 7 bases, J shed 3 bases, and the junction held 8 bases outside the gene matches. The germline gives CDR1 SNHLY, CDR2 FYNNEI.

The chain combines TRBV13 with TRBJ2-2; no reliable D call. V was cut by 1 base and J by 8 bases, with 5 bases left in between. The length of the CDR3 is 12 residues. Germline-derived CDR1 and CDR2 are PRHDT and FYEKMQ (reference sequence). CDR3 loop: CASSLVAGELFF. The CDR3 nucleotides are TGTGCCAGCAGCTTAGTAGCAGGGGAGCTGTTTTTT.

The chain has TRBV7-9 and TRBJ2-3; 8 bases agree with TRBD2. The ends lost 4 bases at V and 5 bases at J; junction bases unmatched: 8. Germline CDR1 is SEHNR and CDR2 is FQNEAQ (reference sequence). The CDR3 runs to 15 residues. CDR3 coding DNA: TGTGCCAGCAGCTCTTTCGGGGGGGCGGGAGATACGCAGTATTTT. It yields the protein CASSSFGGAGDTQYF.

The V and J genes are TRBV4-3 and TRBJ2-7; no definite D call. Germline values: CDR1 LGHNA, CDR2 YSLEER. The CDR3 is 18 residues long. Trimming left V 4 bases short and J 6 bases short, with 28 bases between. The CDR3 DNA is TGCGCCAGCAGCCTAAGACCCGGGTCCTTTGGCCCAGATGGCGAGCAGTACTTC. It translates to CASSLRPGSFGPDGEQYF.

This clone was recorded a few times. This rearrangement joins TRBV5-5 to TRBJ1-2; D is perhaps TRBD1 (6 bases). CDR1 and CDR2 (germline): SGHKS, YYEKEE (reference sequence). Trimming cost V 4 bases and J 7 bases, with 23 bases left between them. The CDR3 loop spans 16 amino acids. The CDR3 protein is CASSPPTVTGSPGYTF. As DNA, the CDR3 is TGTGCCAGCAGCCCCCCTACGGTGACAGGATCTCCTGGCTACACCTTC.

This chain's CDR3 is CSVEGGQGPYEQYF. CDR3 sequence (DNA): TGCAGCGTTGAAGGCGGACAGGGCCCCTACGAGCAGTACTTC. The rearrangement joins TRBV29-1 to TRBJ2-7, with TRBD1 matching 8 bases. The V segment lost 1 base and the J segment 2 bases; nucleotides outside the gene matches: 4. There are 14 residues in the CDR3. The V gene's germline CDR1 is SQVTM and CDR2 ANQGSEA.

The chain has TRBV18 and TRBJ2-7; the D gene is possibly TRBD2 (5 bases). V dropped 1 base and J dropped 3 bases, with 13 bases sitting between them. There are 15 residues in the CDR3. CDR1 is KGHSH and CDR2 is LQKENI in the germline V gene. DNA of the CDR3: TGTGCCAGCTCACCACTGCTAGCTGAGGACTACGAGCAGTACTTC. Its protein product is CASSPLLAEDYEQYF.

The chain combines TRBV10-2 with TRBJ2-5, with 8 bases that match TRBD1. The tail of the sequence fits TRBJ2-7 better, so the J call may be wrong. The CDR3 contains 13 residues. Looked up from germline, CDR1 is WSHSY and CDR2 is SAAADI. In nucleotides, the CDR3 is TGCGCCAGCAGTGAGTCGACAGGGGACGAGCAGTACTTC. This sequence encodes CASSESTGDEQYF.